The 21 T cell receptor beta chains listed next were all sequenced from one sample in a study of T cell changes during pregnancy in multiple sclerosis. The table came from immunoSEQ multiplex PCR; TCRdb's copy has only in-frame clones and leaves some out. The sample lists about 80,000 clones; about 93% were seen once. The sequencing used peripheral blood, collected after pregnancy. Receptors were obtained from a female donor in good health, enrolled as a control in a pregnancy study.

The chain joins TRBV19 to TRBJ2-5, with D unclear. Germline CDR1 is LNHDA and CDR2 is SQIVND (reference sequence). The CDR3 consists of 14 residues. The V end lost 3 bases, the J end lost 0 bases, and 8 bases lay between the germline ends. The CDR3 region has the DNA TGTGCCAGTAGTATCAAAGCTTACCAAGAGACCCAGTACTTC. Translated: CASSIKAYQETQYF.

The chain joins TRBV29-1 to TRBJ1-1, with D possibly TRBD1 on 6 matching bases. The CDR3 is 14 residues long. Trimming removed 4 bases from V and 1 base from J, with 13 bases in between. Per germline, CDR1 SQVTM and CDR2 ANQGSEA. CDR3 sequence (DNA): TGCAGCGTTGTTAGCGGGACACAGAACACTGAAGCTTTCTTT. Its protein is CSVVSGTQNTEAFF.

The V call is TRBV2, the J call TRBJ2-1; possibly TRBD2 for D (5 bases). Germline V CDR1 and CDR2: SNHLY, FYNNEI. Trimming took 8 bases from V and 0 from J, leaving 11 bases between them. This CDR3 spans 14 amino acids. This chain's CDR3 is CASQLTSSYNEQFF. The CDR3 nucleotides read TGTGCCAGCCAATTAACTAGCTCCTACAATGAGCAGTTCTTC.

V usage is TRBV7-2 and J usage is TRBJ1-1; the match to TRBD1 covers 7 bases. Trimming took 1 base from V and 11 from J; bases not matched to a gene: 16. This CDR3 is built from 16 residues. Germline V CDR1 and CDR2: SGHTA, FQGNSA. The DNA of the CDR3 is TGTGCCAGCAGCTTAGAGGGGGCCCGGCGGACCTTTGGGGCTTTCTTT. As protein: CASSLEGARRTFGAFF.

The rearrangement joins TRBV6-5 to TRBJ2-3, with D hard to call. CDR1 is MNHEY and CDR2 is SVGAGI in the germline V gene. The CDR3 totals 12 residues. V was pared by 6 bases and J by 2 bases, with 6 bases between. The CDR3 region is CASSSYTDTQYF. The CDR3 region has the DNA TGTGCCAGCAGCTCCTACACAGATACGCAGTATTTT.

As DNA, the CDR3 is TGCAGCCTTACCGACCCGGGGACGGGAGTAAATACGCAGTATTTT. Translation gives CSLTDPGTGVNTQYF. The chain employs TRBV29-1 and TRBJ2-3; perhaps TRBD2 as D (6 bases). Germline V lookup: CDR1 SQVTM, CDR2 ANQGSEA. CDR3 length: 15 amino acids. Trimming stripped 8 bases from V and 7 bases from J, with 25 bases between.

The chain employs TRBV7-9 and TRBJ1-1; no reliable D call. This CDR3 contains 14 residues. V dropped 5 bases and J dropped 3 bases, with 13 bases sitting between them. Per the germline V gene, CDR1 is SEHNR and CDR2 is FQNEAQ (reference sequence). The CDR3 here is CASSAGLGDTEAFF. The CDR3 DNA sequence: TGTGCCAGCAGCGCAGGACTTGGGGACACTGAAGCTTTCTTT.

The chain has TRBV6-1 and TRBJ2-7, with D perhaps TRBD2 (5 bases). The V gene lost 0 bases and the J gene lost 3 bases, with 12 bases spanning the gap. The CDR3 has 15 amino acids. Germline-derived CDR1 and CDR2 are MNHNS and SASEGT. This CDR3 reads CASSEAVSGSYEQYF. The CDR3 region has the DNA TGTGCCAGCAGTGAAGCGGTCTCGGGGAGCTACGAGCAGTACTTC.

The V gene is TRBV19, the J gene TRBJ2-6; no reliable D call. From germline, CDR1 is LNHDA and CDR2 SQIVND (reference sequence). V shed 2 bases and J shed 2 bases, with 7 bases lying between them. This CDR3 contains 15 residues. The DNA for the CDR3 is TGTGCCAGTAGTATAACCAGCGCTGGGGCCAACGTCCTGACTTTC. Protein sequence: CASSITSAGANVLTF. Based on the CDR3 plus reference TRBV19 and TRBJ2-6, the full variable domain is DGGITQSPKYLFRKEGQNVTLSCEQNLNHDAMYWYRQDPGQGLRLIYYSQIVNDFQKGDIAEGYSVSREKKESFPLTVTSAQKNPTAFYLCASSITSAGANVLTFGAGSRLTVL.

CDR3 DNA: TGTGCCAGCAGCACCCATCCGGGACAGGGGTACACTGAAGCTTTCTTT. Translating it yields CASSTHPGQGYTEAFF. The V gene is TRBV7-9, the J gene TRBJ1-1, with 10 bases fitting TRBD1. The CDR3 runs to 16 residues. Germline CDR1 and CDR2: SEHNR and FQNEAQ (reference sequence). J lost 3 bases, V lost 5 bases, and 9 bases had no gene match.

The rearrangement joins TRBV9 to TRBJ2-1; TRBD2 agrees at 8 bases. The V and J ends lost 6 bases and 4 bases, in that order; junction bases with no gene match: 9. Germline values: CDR1 SGDLS, CDR2 YYNGEE. The CDR3 totals 15 residues. CDR3 residues: CASTTKGLDYNEQFF. The CDR3 DNA reads as TGTGCCAGCACCACTAAGGGACTAGATTACAATGAGCAGTTCTTC. Combining the CDR3 with reference TRBV9 and TRBJ2-1 gives the whole variable domain DSGVTQTPKHLITATGQRVTLRCSPRSGDLSVYWYQQSLDQGLQFLIQYYNGEERAKGNILERFSAQQFPDLHSELNLSSLELGDSALYFCASTTKGLDYNEQFFGPGTRLTVL.

V usage is TRBV7-8 and J usage is TRBJ2-5; weak D call: TRBD1 (5 bases). CDR1 is SGHVS, CDR2 FQNEAQ, per germline. The CDR3 runs 13 residues. V lost 4 bases to trimming and J lost 3 bases, with 9 bases between them. CDR3 DNA: TGTGCCAGCAGCTCTGGACAAGAAGAGACCCAGTACTTC. This gives the protein CASSSGQEETQYF. The full variable domain, with the rest looked up from reference TRBV7-8 and TRBJ2-5, is GAGVSQSPRYKVAKRGQDVALRCDPISGHVSLFWYQQALGQGPEFLTYFQNEAQLDKSGLPSDRFFAERPEGSVSTLKIQRTQQEDSAVYLCASSSGQEETQYFGPGTRLLVL.

The chain is built from TRBV29-1 and TRBJ2-3; D possibly corresponds to TRBD1 (6 bases). Per the germline V gene, CDR1 is SQVTM and CDR2 is ANQGSEA. The CDR3 spans 13 residues. The V end lost 6 bases, the J end lost 5 bases, and 15 bases lay between the germline ends. CDR3 loop: CSVPGTRQDTQYF. CDR3 DNA: TGCAGCGTCCCCGGGACACGCCAAGATACGCAGTATTTT.

The chain combines TRBV9 with TRBJ1-3; TRBD1 is a possible D gene (6 bases). V lost 0 bases and J 0 bases, leaving 10 bases between the germline ends. The length of the CDR3 is 16 residues. CDR1 is SGDLS, CDR2 YYNGEE, per germline. CDR3 nucleotides: TGTGCCAGCAGCGTAGGCGGGGGCCTCTCTGGAAACACCATATATTTT. Translating gives CASSVGGGLSGNTIYF.

The chain has TRBV11-3 and TRBJ2-2, with TRBD2 as a possible D gene (6 bases). Germline assignment: CDR1 SGHNT and CDR2 YENEEA. V lost 8 bases and J lost 1, with 11 bases in between. The CDR3 extends over 14 amino acids. The CDR3 is CASSSGWNTGELFF. The CDR3, as DNA: TGTGCCAGCTCCAGCGGGTGGAACACCGGGGAGCTGTTTTTT.

This clone has a single count. The chain joins TRBV18 to TRBJ2-7; TRBD2 matches 12 bases. Losses at the gene ends were 3 bases for V and 4 bases for J; bases not matched to a gene: 16. Germline V gene lookup returns CDR1 KGHSH and CDR2 LQKENI. This CDR3 spans 19 amino acids. CDR3 bases: TGTGCCAGCTCACCTCCCCTTGGCCGACTAGCGGGAGAAGGGTACGAGCAGTACTTC. This translates into CASSPPLGRLAGEGYEQYF. Variable domain in full (rest from reference TRBV18 and TRBJ2-7): NAGVMQNPRHLVRRRGQEARLRCSPMKGHSHVYWYRQLPEEGLKFMVYLQKENIIDESGMPKERFSAEFPKEGPSILRIQQVVRGDSAAYFCASSPPLGRLAGEGYEQYFGPGTRLTVT.

The rearrangement links TRBV7-3 to TRBJ2-1; 13 bases are shared with TRBD2. The CDR3 has 18 residues. CDR1 and CDR2 (germline): SGHTA, FQGTGA. The V segment lost 2 bases and the J segment 5 bases; nucleotides outside the gene matches: 9. CDR3 in amino acids: CASSLHPMGLAGNNEQFF. For the CDR3, the DNA is TGTGCCAGCAGCTTACACCCCATGGGACTAGCGGGAAACAATGAGCAGTTCTTC.

V gene TRBV14 combines with J gene TRBJ2-3, with D uncertain. The germline gives CDR1 SGHDN, CDR2 FVKESK. V was pared by 3 bases and J by 2 bases, with 12 bases between. This CDR3 has 15 amino acids. The CDR3 DNA reads as TGTGCCAGCAGCCATTCCTGGCTGCCCACAGATACGCAGTATTTT. Amino acid sequence: CASSHSWLPTDTQYF.

The chain recombines TRBV5-1 with TRBJ1-2; D is perhaps TRBD1 (5 bases). The CDR3 has 14 residues. The V end was cut by 4 bases, the J end by 2 bases, with 12 bases between. Germline CDR1 SGHRS, CDR2 YFSETQ. The CDR3 nucleotides are TGCGCCAGCAGCCTACTACAGGCCAACTATGGCTACACCTTC. It yields the protein CASSLLQANYGYTF.

The rearrangement joins TRBV6-5 to TRBJ2-7, with D unresolved. The germline V and J ends were trimmed by 2 bases and 0 bases, with 8 bases remaining between them. Per germline, CDR1 MNHEY and CDR2 SVGAGI. This CDR3 spans 14 amino acids. CDR3 coding DNA: TGTGCCAGCAGTTACGCTTATAGCTCCTACGAGCAGTACTTC. It encodes CASSYAYSSYEQYF.

This clone is a singleton in its sample. The J gene is TRBJ2-5, the V gene TRBV28; 10 bases map to TRBD2. Germline V gene data show CDR1 as MDHEN and CDR2 as SYDVKM. After removal of 2 bases from V and 5 bases from J, the junction contained 14 bases not matched to a gene. This CDR3 is 18 amino acids long. CDR3 residues: CASSLDPPTSGIEETQYF. In DNA, the CDR3 is TGTGCCAGCAGTTTAGACCCCCCAACTAGCGGGATTGAGGAGACCCAGTACTTC.